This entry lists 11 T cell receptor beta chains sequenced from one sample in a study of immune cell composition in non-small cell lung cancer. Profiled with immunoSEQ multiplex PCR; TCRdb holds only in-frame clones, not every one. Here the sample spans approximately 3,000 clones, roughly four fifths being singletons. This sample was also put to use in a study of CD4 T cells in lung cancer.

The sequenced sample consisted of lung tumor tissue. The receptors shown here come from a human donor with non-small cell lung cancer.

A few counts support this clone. In DNA, the CDR3 is TGTGCCAGTAGTACCATCTCTTTGAGTAGCGGGGGGTTTTACGAGCAGTACTTC. Translation gives CASSTISLSSGGFYEQYF. This rearrangement joins TRBV19 to TRBJ2-7; 10 bases are shared with TRBD2. The V gene end was trimmed by 4 bases and the J gene end by 4 bases; junction bases not matched to a gene: 16. The CDR3 is 18 residues long. In germline, CDR1 is LNHDA, CDR2 SQIVND (reference sequence).

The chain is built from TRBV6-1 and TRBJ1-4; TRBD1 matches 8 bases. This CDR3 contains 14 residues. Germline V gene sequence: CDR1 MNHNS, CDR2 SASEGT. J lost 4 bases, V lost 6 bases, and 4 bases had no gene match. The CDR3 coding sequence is TGTGCCAGCAGAACAGGGGGGAGTAATGAAAAACTGTTTTTT. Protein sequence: CASRTGGSNEKLFF.

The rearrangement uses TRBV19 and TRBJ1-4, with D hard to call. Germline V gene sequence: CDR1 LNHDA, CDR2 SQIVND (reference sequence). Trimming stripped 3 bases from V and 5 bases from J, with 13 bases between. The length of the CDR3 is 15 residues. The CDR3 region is CASSISFRPNEKLFF. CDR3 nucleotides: TGTGCCAGTAGTATCTCGTTCAGGCCGAATGAAAAACTGTTTTTT.

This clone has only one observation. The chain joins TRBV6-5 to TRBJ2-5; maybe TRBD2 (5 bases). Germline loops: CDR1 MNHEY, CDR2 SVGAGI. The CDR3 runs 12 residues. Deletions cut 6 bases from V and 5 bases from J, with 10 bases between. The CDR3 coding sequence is TGTGCCAGCAGCCCTCGAGGGGAGACCCAGTACTTC. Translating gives CASSPRGETQYF.

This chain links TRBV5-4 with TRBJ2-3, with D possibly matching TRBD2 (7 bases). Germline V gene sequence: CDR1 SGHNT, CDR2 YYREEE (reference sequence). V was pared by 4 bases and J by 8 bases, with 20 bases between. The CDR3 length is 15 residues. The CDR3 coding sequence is TGTGCCAGCAGCACCCTTGGGGGGGGGCCTGGTACGCAGTATTTT. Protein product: CASSTLGGGPGTQYF.

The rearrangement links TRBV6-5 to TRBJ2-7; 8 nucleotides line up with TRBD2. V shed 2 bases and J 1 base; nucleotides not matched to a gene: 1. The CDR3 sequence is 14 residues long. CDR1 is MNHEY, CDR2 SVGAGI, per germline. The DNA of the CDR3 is TGTGCCAGCAGTTACCGGGGGGGATCCTACGAGCAGTACTTC. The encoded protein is CASSYRGGSYEQYF.

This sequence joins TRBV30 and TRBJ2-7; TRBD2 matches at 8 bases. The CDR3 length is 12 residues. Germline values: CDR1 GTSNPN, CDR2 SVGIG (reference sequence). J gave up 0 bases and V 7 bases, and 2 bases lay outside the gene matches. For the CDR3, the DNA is TGTGCCTTTAGCGGGGTCTCCTACGAGCAGTACTTC. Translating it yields CAFSGVSYEQYF.

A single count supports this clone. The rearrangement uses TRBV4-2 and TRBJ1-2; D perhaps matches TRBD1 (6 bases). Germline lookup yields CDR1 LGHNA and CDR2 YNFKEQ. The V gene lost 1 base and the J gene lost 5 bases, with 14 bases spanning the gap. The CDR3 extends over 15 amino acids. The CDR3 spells CASSQGGPREYGYTF. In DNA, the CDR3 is TGTGCCAGCAGCCAAGGGGGGCCGAGAGAGTATGGCTACACCTTC.

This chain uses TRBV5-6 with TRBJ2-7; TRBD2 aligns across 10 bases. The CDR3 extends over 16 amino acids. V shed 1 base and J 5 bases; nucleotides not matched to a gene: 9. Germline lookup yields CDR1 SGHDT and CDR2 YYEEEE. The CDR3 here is CASSLRGLATSHEQYF. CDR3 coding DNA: TGTGCCAGCAGCTTGAGGGGACTAGCGACGTCCCACGAGCAGTACTTC.

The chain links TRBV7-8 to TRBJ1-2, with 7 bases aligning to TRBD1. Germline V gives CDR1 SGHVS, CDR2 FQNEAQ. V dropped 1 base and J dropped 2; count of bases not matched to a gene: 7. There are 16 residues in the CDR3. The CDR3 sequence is CASSLEGGQRNYGYTF. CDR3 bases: TGTGCCAGCAGCTTAGAGGGGGGACAGAGGAACTATGGCTACACCTTC.

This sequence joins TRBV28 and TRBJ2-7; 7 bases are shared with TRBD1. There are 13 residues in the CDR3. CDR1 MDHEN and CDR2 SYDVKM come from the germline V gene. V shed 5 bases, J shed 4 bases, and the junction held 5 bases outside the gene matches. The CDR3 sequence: CASSIRGLYEQYF. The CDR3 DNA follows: TGTGCCAGCAGTATTAGGGGGCTATACGAGCAGTACTTC.